This T cell receptor beta chain was sequenced for a study of blood T cell repertoires in COVID-19. Looking at the study overall: Material from acute and convalescent COVID-19 was sourced from the United States, Italy and Spain. PBMCs, B-cell-depleted T cells, or T cells were the source of the cDNA or gDNA that made up the material.

This clone was found a few times. CDR3 length: 14 amino acids. Germline assignment: CDR1 LGHDT and CDR2 YNNKEL (reference sequence). Germline trimming cut 1 base from V and 4 bases from J; bases unmatched to any gene: 2. As processed by the authors: Amplification from reference gene primers served as the basis for estimated nucleated cell counts. Produced via immunoSEQ multiplex PCR; TCRdb's table is partial and in-frame only. That table furnishes V, J and clone size, whereas the DNA furnished D and trimming. The sample has about 42,000 clones, 80% to 90% seen once; the top ten hold approximately 10%.

Specimen: peripheral blood. This clonotype originated in a man aged 30 to 39 with active or convalescent COVID-19. The chain employs TRBV3-1 (or the pseudogene TRBV3-2) and TRBJ1-1; the match to TRBD1 covers 8 bases. The CDR3 spells CASSQVTGGTEAFF. CDR3 sequence (DNA): TGTGCCAGCAGCCAAGTAACAGGGGGCACTGAAGCTTTCTTT.